The rows below give T cell receptor beta chains drawn from one sample of a study of blood T cell repertoires in COVID-19. Libraries were prepared by immunoSEQ multiplex PCR; TCRdb keeps only in-frame clonotypes and omits some of them. The sample gives around 150,000 clones, over 70% of which show up once; approximately 5.1% is in the top ten. The sample comprised PBMCs or T cells enriched from blood (not recorded which). The receptors shown here come from a man aged 65 to 79 who had been exposed to COVID-19. The CDR3 runs from the conserved cysteine through the conserved F or W. Each record gives: D gene, CDR3 length, V gene, clone size, J gene, CDR3 DNA, CDR3 protein. The D gene is left open where the match is weak. Size values are once, few and many counts, or a class for expanded clones, and some rows have none.

-	15	TRBV7-2	once	TRBJ1-3	TGTGCCAGCAGCGAACGGGTGAACTCTGGAAACACCATATATTTT	CASSERVNSGNTIYF
-	13	TRBV12-3/TRBV12-4	-	TRBJ1-6	TGTGCCAGCAGGCCAGGACAGAACTCACCCCTCCACTTT	CASRPGQNSPLHF
-	12	TRBV21-1	few	TRBJ1-2	TGTGCCAGCAGGCCAGAACACTATGGCTACACCTTC	CASRPEHYGYTF
TRBD1	13	TRBV29-1	few	TRBJ1-1	TGCAGCGTCCGAGACCGTCAGGGGGCTGAAGCTTTCTTT	CSVRDRQGAEAFF
TRBD1	14	TRBV19	few	TRBJ1-1	TGTGCCAGTAGTCTCGGACAGGGAAGAACTGAAGCTTTCTTT	CASSLGQGRTEAFF
-	14	TRBV19	once	TRBJ1-5	TGTGCCAGTAGTATAAAAAGTCAGGGTCAGCCCCAGCATTTT	CASSIKSQGQPQHF
TRBD1	15	TRBV6-5	-	TRBJ2-1	TGTGCCAGCAGACCAGACAGGGGAACCTACAATGAGCAGTTCTTC	CASRPDRGTYNEQFF
-	17	TRBV9	-	TRBJ2-5	TGTGCCAGCAGCGTAGTAGGAGACTATCAGCGTGGAGAGACCCAGTACTTC	CASSVVGDYQRGETQYF
TRBD1	15	TRBV30	once	TRBJ1-1	TGTGCCTGGAGTGCTTCCGGGACAGGGGGCACTGAAGCTTTCTTT	CAWSASGTGGTEAFF
TRBD2	15	TRBV4-1	-	TRBJ2-3	TGCGCCAGCAGCCCTAGCGGGAGTTTTACAGATACGCAGTATTTT	CASSPSGSFTDTQYF
-	14	TRBV5-4	few	TRBJ1-2	TGTGCCAGCAGCTTGAGGCAGACAGCCTATGGCTACACCTTC	CASSLRQTAYGYTF
-	16	TRBV18	once	TRBJ1-6	TGTGCCAGCTCACCGATTAGACAGGAGAATAATTCACCCCTCCACTTT	CASSPIRQENNSPLHF
-	15	TRBV19	few	TRBJ1-5	TGTGCCAGCACCCTCGGGGGGCATAGCAATCAGCCCCAGCATTTT	CASTLGGHSNQPQHF
TRBD1	15	TRBV6-2/TRBV6-3	-	TRBJ2-2	TGTGCCAGCAGTTGGGGACAGACTAACACCGGGGAGCTGTTTTTT	CASSWGQTNTGELFF
-	15	TRBV28	-	TRBJ2-4	TGTGCCAGCAGTTTGATAGAGCAAGCCAAAAACATTCAGTACTTC	CASSLIEQAKNIQYF
-	13	TRBV19	-	TRBJ2-5	TGTGCCAGTAGTATATATATTGGGGCCTCGGTGTACTTC	CASSIYIGASVYF
TRBD2	14	TRBV19	-	TRBJ2-7	TGTGCCAGTAGGGGAGCGGGAGGAACCTACGAGCAGTACTTC	CASRGAGGTYEQYF
-	18	TRBV5-1	-	TRBJ1-6	TGCGCCAGCAGCTTGGGGGCATCACGCGTGGGTGGAGGCTCACCCCTCCACTTT	CASSLGASRVGGGSPLHF
TRBD1	14	TRBV7-6	few	TRBJ1-2	TGTGCCAGCAGCGCAAGGGACAGTCACGGGGGCTACACCTTC	CASSARDSHGGYTF
TRBD1	17	TRBV18	once	TRBJ2-3	TGTGCCAGCTCACGAAACTCCGGGACAGGGAGCACAGATACGCAGTATTTT	CASSRNSGTGSTDTQYF
-	13	TRBV7-8	-	TRBJ1-2	TGTGCCAGCAGCTCGGACATAAACTATGGCTACACCTTC	CASSSDINYGYTF
TRBD1	15	TRBV18	few	TRBJ1-1	TGTGCCAGCTCACCGGGACAGGAGCCGAACACTGAAGCTTTCTTT	CASSPGQEPNTEAFF
TRBD2	14	TRBV5-4	few	TRBJ2-7	TGTGCCAGCAGCTTGAATAGCGGGGCCGCCGAGCAGTACTTC	CASSLNSGAAEQYF
TRBD2	17	TRBV15	-	TRBJ2-5	TGTGCCACCAGCTCAGGGGGACTAGCGGGAGTTTACGAGACCCAGTACTTC	CATSSGGLAGVYETQYF
TRBD1	15	TRBV30	once	TRBJ1-2	TGTGCCTGGAGCCTCGGACAGGGGGCGGTTTATGGCTACACCTTC	CAWSLGQGAVYGYTF
-	13	TRBV6-4	-	TRBJ1-2	TGTGCCAGCAGTCCACGCCCAGGCGATGGCTACACCTTC	CASSPRPGDGYTF
-	17	TRBV6-6	-	TRBJ1-2	TGTGCCAGCAGTCACAAAAGGGGTCAACGGGGGGCATATGGCTACACCTTC	CASSHKRGQRGAYGYTF
-	18	TRBV28	-	TRBJ1-4	TGTGCCAGCAGTTTATCTTCCGTTCCGGACAGCATTAATGAAAAACTGTTTTTT	CASSLSSVPDSINEKLFF
TRBD1	16	TRBV5-1	-	TRBJ1-2	TGCGCCAGCAGCCCGGGACAGGGGGCTGGGTTAGGAGGCTACACCTTC	CASSPGQGAGLGGYTF
TRBD1	15	TRBV27	-	TRBJ2-7	TGTGCCAGCGTCTCGACAGGGGGCGCGTCCTACGAGCAGTACTTC	CASVSTGGASYEQYF
TRBD2	14	TRBV3-1/TRBV3-2	-	TRBJ2-7	TGTGCCAGCAGCCCGGGAGGTAGGGGTTACGAGCAGTACTTC	CASSPGGRGYEQYF
TRBD1	14	TRBV5-6	-	TRBJ1-5	TGTGCCAGCAGCTCAGGGGGCCTCGGTCAGCCCCAGCATTTT	CASSSGGLGQPQHF
TRBD1	17	TRBV7-9	-	TRBJ2-7	TGTGCCAGCAGCTTAGGTGTTTTAGGCGGGACAGGCGACGAGCAGTACTTC	CASSLGVLGGTGDEQYF
-	15	TRBV6-6	-	TRBJ2-7	TGTGCCAGCAGTACCCTTGCCGGGGTCTCCTACGAGCAGTACTTC	CASSTLAGVSYEQYF
TRBD2	16	TRBV13	-	TRBJ2-5	TGTGCCAGCAGCTTTAGACTAGCGGGAGTTGTTGAGACCCAGTACTTC	CASSFRLAGVVETQYF
-	17	TRBV2	many	TRBJ2-5	TGTGCCAGCAAGCCGGGACTGACAACGACTTACCAAGAGACCCAGTACTTC	CASKPGLTTTYQETQYF
-	14	TRBV30	-	TRBJ1-2	TGTGCCTGGAGTGAAAGGGGGAAGGGCTATGGCTACACCTTC	CAWSERGKGYGYTF
-	11	TRBV7-9	-	TRBJ1-2	TGTGCCGGGGCAGACGACTATGGCTACACCTTC	CAGADDYGYTF
TRBD1	15	TRBV28	-	TRBJ1-2	TGTGCCAGCAGGGATGGACAGGGGGTTAGCTATGGCTACACCTTC	CASRDGQGVSYGYTF
TRBD2	16	TRBV18	once	TRBJ2-1	TGTGCCAGCTCATCCTCTAGGACTAGCGGGAGAAATGAGCAGTTCTTC	CASSSSRTSGRNEQFF
-	17	TRBV7-9	-	TRBJ1-6	TGTGCCAGCAGCTTAGCCTTTCCGGGACAATCCAATTCACCCCTCCACTTT	CASSLAFPGQSNSPLHF
TRBD1	16	TRBV18	-	TRBJ1-2	TGTGCCAGCTCACCAGGGACAGGCCCGCCGAGCTATGGCTACACCTTC	CASSPGTGPPSYGYTF
TRBD1	13	TRBV18	-	TRBJ1-5	TGTGCCAGCTCAATGGACAGGAATCAGCCCCAGCATTTT	CASSMDRNQPQHF
-	16	TRBV5-8	once	TRBJ1-1	TGTGCCAGCAGCTTGGGGTTGAGGGGCGGGAGCACTGAAGCTTTCTTT	CASSLGLRGGSTEAFF
-	11	TRBV5-6	few	TRBJ1-2	TGTGCCAGCAGCTTCTTAGATGGCTACACCTTC	CASSFLDGYTF
-	9	TRBV21-1	-	TRBJ2-4	TGTGCCAGCAACCCGGACAGGCAATTC	CASNPDRQF
-	13	TRBV21-1	-	TRBJ2-3	TGTGCCAGCCTCGGGGAGGGTTCAGATACGCAGTATTTT	CASLGEGSDTQYF
TRBD2	15	TRBV9	-	TRBJ2-1	TGTGCCAGCAGCCTTAGCGGGGGGGCCGTAAATGAGCAGTTCTTC	CASSLSGGAVNEQFF
TRBD2	15	TRBV28	-	TRBJ2-7	TGTGCCAGCAGTCCGCGGGGACTAATTACCTACGAGCAGTACTTC	CASSPRGLITYEQYF
-	15	TRBV7-9	-	TRBJ1-5	TGTGCCAGCAGCAGGTACAGGGATAGCAATCAGCCCCAGCATTTT	CASSRYRDSNQPQHF
TRBD1	15	TRBV4-3	-	TRBJ2-6	TGCGCCAGCAGCCAAGAAGGGACAGGGGGTCAGGTCCTGACTTTC	CASSQEGTGGQVLTF
-	16	TRBV6-1	-	TRBJ1-2	TGTGCCAGCAGTGAAGCGCAACGCGACAGGAGGTATGGCTACACCTTC	CASSEAQRDRRYGYTF
-	12	TRBV29-1	-	TRBJ2-7	TGCAGCGGGGCAGTCCCCTCTGGCGAGCAGTACTTC	CSGAVPSGEQYF
-	12	TRBV9	-	TRBJ1-2	TGTGCCAGCAGCGAGAGGTCGACGGGCTACACCTTC	CASSERSTGYTF
TRBD1	14	TRBV27	-	TRBJ1-5	TGTGCCAGCAGTCCCCGACAGGGGGATCAGCCCCAGCATTTT	CASSPRQGDQPQHF
-	14	TRBV3-1/TRBV3-2	-	TRBJ1-1	TGTGCCAGCAGCCCGAGAATTGGAGATGGTGAAGCTTTCTTT	CASSPRIGDGEAFF
TRBD1	15	TRBV3-1/TRBV3-2	-	TRBJ2-5	TGTGCCAGCAGCCCGGGGCATACGGACAGGGAGACCCAGTACTTC	CASSPGHTDRETQYF
-	15	TRBV28	-	TRBJ1-3	TGTGCCAGCAGTTTACGCCCGGCGGCTGGAAACACCATATATTTT	CASSLRPAAGNTIYF
-	13	TRBV27	-	TRBJ2-5	TGTGCCAGCAGCCTCGACAACGAAGAGACCCAGTACTTC	CASSLDNEETQYF